The T cell receptor beta chain under discussion was sequenced for a study of shared clonotypes between healthy human individuals. In the authors' workflow: Without quality scores, immunoSEQ junctional reads could not be filtered like full-length reads. Libraries were prepared by immunoSEQ multiplex PCR; TCRdb keeps only in-frame clonotypes and omits some of them. V, J and clone size reflect that table, while D and trimming were determined from the DNA. Of a few million clones listed, just over 90% are singletons. As to this clone: Its antigen remains unidentified.

As defined, naive CD8 cells were CD45RO-negative and positively selected for CCR7, with terminally differentiated effector memory CD45RA+ cells excluded. This CDR3 has 16 amino acids. Per germline, CDR1 SGHNT and CDR2 YENEEA. V lost 2 bases to trimming and J lost 5 bases, with 16 bases between them. Study outcomes and limitations: Clonotypes not shared had lower generation probabilities than those common to all four donors. As a rule, naive subsets had a larger estimated richness than memory subsets.

Sequencing was done on a sample of naive CD8+ T cells from PBMCs. V and J are TRBV11-3 and TRBJ2-1; tentatively, D is TRBD1 (5 bases). This TCR was sampled from a man aged 18 to 29 in good health. Some clones in this sample may be carry-over from other donors' samples. CDR3 bases: TGTGCCAGCAGCTTAAACCTCGAAGGGGTGAACAATGAGCAGTTCTTC. It translates to CASSLNLEGVNNEQFF.